A selection of T cell receptor beta chains follows, all from one sample in a study of blood T cell repertoires in COVID-19. Generated by immunoSEQ multiplex PCR, the TCRdb table keeps only in-frame clones and is missing some. The table has some 110,000 clones, just over 90% seen once. The sequenced sample was peripheral blood. These receptors originate from a human donor with active COVID-19. The donor label of this sample is uncertain. CDR3s include the opening cysteine and the closing phenylalanine or tryptophan. A D gene is named only where the DNA matches it firmly. The listing skips clone size in some rows; elsewhere it reads once, few, many or a size class.

>-|TRBV6-2/TRBV6-3|-
CASSMGTSYGYTF
>-|TRBV4-2|TRBD1
CASSQPGQSLPSGANVLTF
>-|TRBV6-2/TRBV6-3|-
CASSYSIRGKNTEAFF
>-|TRBV5-1|-
CASSWNGENTGELFF
>-|TRBV6-1|-
CASSEASSGNTGELFF
>-|TRBV10-3|TRBD1
CAIAGVPGQGDTIYF
>-|TRBV27|TRBD1
CASRSYPGTGFGGYTF
>once|TRBV28|-
CASTGGGWYQPQHF
>-|TRBV6-5|-
CASTFALSRDYGYTF
>once|TRBV28|-
CASTLGALNTGELFF
>-|TRBV9|TRBD2
CASSASGTTADTQYF
>-|TRBV12-3/TRBV12-4|TRBD1
CASRRDREETQYF
>-|TRBV5-1|-
CASSPLLTGPYGYTF
>-|TRBV5-1|TRBD1
CASSLIQGEGNEQYF
>-|TRBV5-3|TRBD2
CARSRAGTSGGARGTGELFF
>once|TRBV3-1/TRBV3-2|-
CASSQVDGGPARHGYTF
>-|TRBV6-5|-
CASSYAGPNQPQHF
>-|TRBV5-1|TRBD2
CASSLVLTSGGANEQFF
>-|TRBV19|TRBD1
CASSMRQGSEKLFF
>-|TRBV7-2|-
CASSPWGGATGYNEQFF
>-|TRBV6-5|-
CASRRYTGELFF
>-|TRBV6-5|TRBD1
CASSYRDSNNSPLHF
>-|TRBV12-3/TRBV12-4|-
CASSQQGGETQYF
>-|TRBV3-1/TRBV3-2|-
CASSNRHNTEAFF
>-|TRBV6-2/TRBV6-3|-
CASSLPSRGVVYNEQFF
>few|TRBV5-1|TRBD2
CASSLLAPLSYNEQFF
>-|TRBV7-2|TRBD1
CASRTGTGPYEQYF
>-|TRBV5-6|-
CASSLFARANYGYTF
>once|TRBV7-6|-
CASSKQEVGQSSPGELFF
>-|TRBV6-2/TRBV6-3|-
CASSYSWHTERTYEQYF
>-|TRBV7-3|TRBD2
CASSLKSGTSGGAATQYF
>-|TRBV6-5|TRBD1
CASGRQGGGNTIYF
>-|TRBV30|-
CAGGRVSREQYF
>few|TRBV5-8|TRBD1
CASSLGDRGTPLHF
>once|TRBV19|TRBD1
CANTGDGGNTIYF
>-|TRBV28|TRBD2
CASSSPSAGVIDTQYF
>-|TRBV3-1/TRBV3-2|-
CASSQVRLSGVTEAFF
>-|TRBV14|-
CASSQTGLRKTYEQYF
>-|TRBV7-2|-
CASRPSGAPGTQYF
>-|TRBV19|TRBD2
CASSIVGQRGAGGTQYF
>-|TRBV19|TRBD1
CASRNDRDGYTF
>-|TRBV5-1|-
CASSLRSGMNTEAFF
>-|TRBV29-1|TRBD2
CSVDKAGGVYNEQFF
>-|TRBV5-1|-
CASSEQLQETQYF
>-|TRBV6-5|TRBD2
CASKLAGARDTQYF
>-|TRBV11-2|TRBD1
CASSSDRGREKLFF
>-|TRBV4-1|TRBD1
CASSHFRGRGYGYTF
>-|TRBV28|-
CASSFIRAMGRGTEAFF
>-|TRBV6-6|TRBD2
CASSYRDYKYF
>-|TRBV7-2|TRBD1
CASSEQGAAKETQYF
>-|TRBV6-2/TRBV6-3|TRBD2
CASSSASGRLNTGELFF
>-|TRBV19|-
CASTSIQGLAKNIQYF
>once|TRBV14|TRBD2
CASSPLAVGAYNEQFF
>-|TRBV20-1|-
CSAEVGGTQYF
>-|TRBV6-5|TRBD1
CASSYSRTGAGNTIYF